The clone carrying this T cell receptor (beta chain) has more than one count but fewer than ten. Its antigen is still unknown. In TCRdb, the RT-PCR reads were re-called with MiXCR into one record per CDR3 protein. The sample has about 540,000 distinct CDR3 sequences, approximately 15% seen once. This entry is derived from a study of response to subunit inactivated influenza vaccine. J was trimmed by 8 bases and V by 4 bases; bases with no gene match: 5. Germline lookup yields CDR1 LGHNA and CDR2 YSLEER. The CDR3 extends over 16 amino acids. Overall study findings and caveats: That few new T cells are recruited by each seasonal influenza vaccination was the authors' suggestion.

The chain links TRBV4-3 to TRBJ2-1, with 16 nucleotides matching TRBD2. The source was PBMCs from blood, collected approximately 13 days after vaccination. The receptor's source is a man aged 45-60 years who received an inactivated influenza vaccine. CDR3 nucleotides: TGCGCCAGCAGCCCGGGACTAGCGGGAGGGGGTTATGAGCAGTTCTTC. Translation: CASSPGLAGGGYEQFF.